The entry below gives a single T cell receptor (beta chain) sequence along with its context. The entry originates in a study of blood T cell repertoires in COVID-19. TCRdb keeps only in-frame clones here, not all; method: immunoSEQ multiplex PCR. The data hold 170,000 or so clones, with around 83% observed a single time. Germline V gene sequence: CDR1 SGDLS, CDR2 YYNGEE. The CDR3 is 15 amino acids. The ends were cut back, 6 bases at V and 3 bases at J, with 18 bases in the middle. Sequenced input: peripheral blood. This clonotype originated in a woman in her seventies with COVID-19, enrolled during active disease. The chain carries TRBV9 and TRBJ1-1; D perhaps matches TRBD1 (6 bases). The CDR3 region is CASTYGPGVDTEAFF. The CDR3 DNA reads as TGTGCCAGCACCTATGGACCAGGGGTCGACACTGAAGCTTTCTTT.